This T cell receptor (beta chain) is from a study of shared clonotypes between healthy human individuals. In the study overall: Per-donor plates numbered three CD4 naive, three CD4 memory, two CD8 naive and one CD8 memory. Study-wide findings and caveats: Rarefaction showed that sequencing of sorted subsets was incomplete (despite large depth). The generation probabilities recorded for non-shared clonotypes fell below those of clonotypes shared by all four donors.

With respect to this clone: The antigen remains undetermined.

V lost 4 bases and J lost 2, with 5 bases in between. The CDR3 has 12 residues. Germline-derived CDR1 and CDR2 are SGHNT and YYREEE (reference sequence). The table came from immunoSEQ multiplex PCR; TCRdb's copy has only in-frame clones and leaves some out. This table holds some 900,000 clones, 76% found once. This chain joins TRBV5-4 and TRBJ2-3; D ambiguous. The TCR was taken from a young man in good health. Source material: memory CD4+ T cells sorted from blood. Subset given: CD45RA-negative fraction. The CDR3 here is CASSKTTDTQYF. In DNA, the CDR3 is TGTGCCAGCAGCAAGACCACAGATACGCAGTATTTT.